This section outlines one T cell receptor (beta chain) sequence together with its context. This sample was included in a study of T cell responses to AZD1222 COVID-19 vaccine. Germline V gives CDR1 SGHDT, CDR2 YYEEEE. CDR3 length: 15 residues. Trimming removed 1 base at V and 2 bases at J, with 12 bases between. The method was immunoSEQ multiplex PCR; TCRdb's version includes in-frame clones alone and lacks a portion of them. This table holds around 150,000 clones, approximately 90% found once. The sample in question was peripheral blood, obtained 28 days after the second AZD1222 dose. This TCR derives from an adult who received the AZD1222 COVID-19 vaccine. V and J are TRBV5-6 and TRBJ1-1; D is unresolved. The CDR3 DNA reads TGTGCCAGCAGCTTGATGGTGGGCCGAAACACTGAAGCTTTCTTT. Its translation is CASSLMVGRNTEAFF.